The next 24 T cell receptor beta chains were all read from a single sample in a study of blood T cell repertoires in COVID-19 (TCRdb year 2020). Library generation was performed with the immunoSEQ multiplex PCR assay. The table comes from immuneACCESS by way of TCRdb, which keeps in-frame sequences with V and J called. Part of the clones is missing from these tables; in studies checked, under half for an unresolved V gene and the rest for unknown reasons. Here the sample has about 120,000 clones; roughly 82% occur a single time. The ten biggest clones cover 9% to 14% of the sample. The sample comprised peripheral blood. All receptors come from a human donor in a cohort sampled during active COVID-19.

V and J are TRBV3-1 (or the pseudogene TRBV3-2) and TRBJ2-7; D is uncertain. The CDR3 runs 10 residues. Per the germline V gene, CDR1 is LGHDT and CDR2 is YNNKEL (reference sequence). Trimming left V 8 bases short and J 4 bases short, with 6 bases between. The CDR3 nucleotides read TGTGCCAGCGGAGAATACGAGCAGTACTTC. Amino acids: CASGEYEQYF.

The chain is built from TRBV3-1 (or the pseudogene TRBV3-2) and TRBJ2-7; TRBD1 agrees at 11 bases. CDR3 length equals 14 residues. Trimming at V came to 4 bases and at J to 7 bases, leaving 6 bases not matched to a gene. The germline V gene encodes CDR1 LGHDT and CDR2 YNNKEL (reference sequence). CDR3 in amino acids: CASSPGTGGGEQYF. Here the CDR3 DNA reads TGTGCCAGCAGCCCCGGGACAGGGGGAGGGGAGCAGTACTTC.

The V gene is TRBV3-1 (or the pseudogene TRBV3-2), the J gene TRBJ1-1; TRBD1 might be the D (6 bases). Germline CDR1 reads LGHDT; CDR2 reads YNNKEL (reference sequence). The V and J ends lost 2 bases and 1 base respectively, with 11 bases between them. The CDR3 loop spans 15 amino acids. The CDR3 here is CASSQTSRGNTEAFF. The CDR3 DNA sequence: TGTGCCAGCAGCCAAACGTCCAGGGGGAACACTGAAGCTTTCTTT.

This rearrangement joins TRBV28 to TRBJ2-1; D is unresolved. The CDR3 length is 11 residues. CDR1 is MDHEN and CDR2 is SYDVKM in the germline V gene. V lost 2 bases to trimming and J lost 8 bases, with 4 bases between them. In DNA form, the CDR3 reads TGTGCCAGCAGTTTAATAGATGAGCAGTTCTTC. This translates into CASSLIDEQFF.

Only a few counts were recorded for this clone. The chain is built from TRBV3-1 (or the pseudogene TRBV3-2) and TRBJ2-7, with D possibly matching TRBD2 (6 bases). V was shortened by 1 base and J by 5 bases, with 18 bases between the two germline ends. The germline V gene encodes CDR1 LGHDT and CDR2 YNNKEL (reference sequence). The CDR3 has 16 amino acids. The CDR3 DNA is TGTGCCAGCAGCCAAGGGTCTGTGGGGGGAAGGAACGAGCAGTACTTC. Translation: CASSQGSVGGRNEQYF.

The chain links TRBV6-5 to TRBJ1-6; TRBD1 is a possible D gene (5 bases). CDR1 and CDR2 from the germline V gene are MNHEY and SVGAGI. Trimming removed 11 bases from V and 7 bases from J, with 15 bases in between. CDR3 length: 13 residues. The DNA for the CDR3 is TGTGCCGTCCGTAAGGGGCTGAATTCACCCCTCCACTTT. Translated: CAVRKGLNSPLHF.

The rearrangement uses TRBV27 and TRBJ1-2, with 7 positions matching TRBD1. CDR3 length: 16 residues. Germline CDR1 and CDR2: MNHEY and SMNVEV (reference sequence). V was pared by 7 bases and J by 8 bases, with 19 bases of the junction left unmatched. The CDR3, as DNA: TGTGCCAGCACCCGAATGCCGGGACAGCCTATATGGGGCTACACCTTC. Translated, it gives CASTRMPGQPIWGYTF.

The CDR3 region is CASSWDTGGYTF. Here the CDR3 DNA reads TGTGCCAGCAGCTGGGACACGGGCGGCTACACCTTC. This chain uses TRBV5-4 with TRBJ1-2; D perhaps matches TRBD1 (6 bases). Trimming took 3 bases from V and 8 from J, leaving 11 bases between them. Germline V gives CDR1 SGHNT, CDR2 YYREEE (reference sequence). The CDR3 totals 12 residues. The full variable domain, with the rest looked up from reference TRBV5-4 and TRBJ1-2, is ETGVTQSPTHLIKTRGQQVTLRCSSQSGHNTVSWYQQALGQGPQFIFQYYREEENGRGNFPPRFSGLQFPNYSSELNVNALELDDSALYLCASSWDTGGYTFGSGTRLTVV.

This chain connects TRBV7-8 to TRBJ2-7, with 8 bases lining up with TRBD2. V shed 1 base, J shed 4 bases, and the junction held 6 bases outside the gene matches. This CDR3 is 15 amino acids long. The V gene's germline CDR1 is SGHVS and CDR2 FQNEAQ. In nucleotides, the CDR3 is TGTGCCAGCAGCTTAGTGAGTAGCGGGGAGTACGAGCAGTACTTC. This encodes CASSLVSSGEYEQYF.

The J gene is TRBJ1-2, the V gene TRBV29-1, with 7 bases aligning to TRBD1. Germline V gives CDR1 SQVTM, CDR2 ANQGSEA. The J segment lost 2 bases and the V segment lost 1 base, leaving 4 bases of the junction unmatched. The CDR3 runs to 14 residues. The CDR3 sequence: CSVEGQGVNYGYTF. DNA of the CDR3: TGCAGCGTTGAAGGCCAGGGGGTCAACTATGGCTACACCTTC. Looking up the rest from reference TRBV29-1 and TRBJ1-2 gives the full variable domain: SAVISQKPSRDICQRGTSLTIQCQVDSQVTMMFWYRQQPGQSLTLIATANQGSEATYESGFVIDKFPISRPNLTFSTLTVSNMSPEDSSIYLCSVEGQGVNYGYTFGSGTRLTVV.

The V call is TRBV20-1, the J call TRBJ2-3, with a weak D call TRBD1 (6 bases). The CDR3 runs 17 residues. CDR1 is DFQATT and CDR2 is SNEGSKA in the germline V gene (reference sequence). The germline V and J ends were trimmed by 3 bases and 8 bases, with 27 bases remaining between them. The CDR3 region is CSASGGKGGSKSATQYF. The CDR3 bases are TGCAGTGCTAGTGGCGGAAAAGGGGGATCAAAGTCAGCTACGCAGTATTTT.

This rearrangement joins TRBV19 to TRBJ2-3, with D possibly being TRBD1 (6 bases). The CDR3 totals 13 residues. Trimming pared 10 bases from V and 0 bases from J, leaving 11 bases between. The germline V gene has CDR1 LNHDA and CDR2 SQIVND (reference sequence). CDR3 sequence (DNA): TGTGCCACAAGGACAGAGAGCACAGATACGCAGTATTTT. It encodes CATRTESTDTQYF.

The rearrangement uses TRBV13 and TRBJ1-2; the match to TRBD1 covers 10 bases. The V gene end was trimmed by 3 bases and the J gene end by 7 bases; junction bases not matched to a gene: 5. The CDR3 sequence is 14 residues long. The germline V gene encodes CDR1 PRHDT and CDR2 FYEKMQ (reference sequence). CDR3 DNA sequence: TGTGCCAGCAGCTTCAGGACAGGGGGATTTGGCTACACCTTC. It encodes CASSFRTGGFGYTF. Variable domain in full (rest from reference TRBV13 and TRBJ1-2): AAGVIQSPRHLIKEKRETATLKCYPIPRHDTVYWYQQGPGQDPQFLISFYEKMQSDKGSIPDRFSAQQFSDYHSELNMSSLELGDSALYFCASSFRTGGFGYTFGSGTRLTVV.

The chain has TRBV2 and TRBJ2-1; D not certain. Between the trimmed V and J ends, which lost 3 bases and 7 bases, there was a span of 13 bases. The CDR3 contains 14 residues. Germline V gives CDR1 SNHLY, CDR2 FYNNEI. This CDR3 is CASSEITVLNEQFF. The CDR3 region has the DNA TGTGCCAGCAGTGAGATTACAGTTTTGAATGAGCAGTTCTTC.

This chain uses TRBV5-8 with TRBJ1-4, with D unclear. The ends were cut back, 1 base at V and 2 bases at J, with 6 bases in the middle. CDR1 is SGHTS, CDR2 YDEGEE, per germline. The CDR3 is made up of 14 amino acids. This CDR3 is CASSLPGTNEKLFF. CDR3 DNA sequence: TGTGCCAGCAGCTTGCCGGGGACTAATGAAAAACTGTTTTTT.

The genes are TRBV18 and TRBJ1-6; D ambiguous. V lost 6 bases to trimming and J lost 7 bases, with 13 bases between them. Germline CDR1 is KGHSH and CDR2 is LQKENI. The CDR3 loop spans 14 amino acids. Here the CDR3 DNA reads TGTGCCAGCTCCCCGGGGTGCAGGAATTCACCCCTCCACTTT. Encoded protein: CASSPGCRNSPLHF.

This rearrangement joins TRBV10-3 to TRBJ1-2; D possibly corresponds to TRBD1 (6 bases). The V gene's germline CDR1 is ENHRY and CDR2 SYGVKD. The CDR3 covers 13 residues. Between the trimmed V and J ends, which lost 7 bases and 7 bases, there was a span of 16 bases. CDR3 sequence (DNA): TGTGCCATCAAACGGGCAGGGGAGGGTGGCTACACCTTC. It translates to CAIKRAGEGGYTF.

This clone was detected only a few times. V is TRBV11-2 and J is TRBJ1-2; D not certain. Germline V CDR1 and CDR2: SGHAT, FQNNGV. The CDR3 covers 14 residues. V lost 1 base and J lost 5, with 11 bases in between. DNA of the CDR3: TGTGCCAGCAGCTTAGGTTCGTCCCTTTATGGCTACACCTTC. It translates to CASSLGSSLYGYTF.

The chain combines TRBV7-9 with TRBJ1-1; a possible D gene is TRBD1 (6 bases). V shed 5 bases and J shed 4 bases, with 20 bases lying between them. Germline V CDR1 and CDR2: SEHNR, FQNEAQ (reference sequence). The CDR3 extends over 16 amino acids. CDR3 DNA: TGTGCCAGCAGCCCGAGTCAGGGGTGGTTCGGCACTGAAGCTTTCTTT. Protein product: CASSPSQGWFGTEAFF.

V is TRBV6-2 or TRBV6-3 and J is TRBJ2-3; TRBD2 agrees at 7 bases. Trimming removed 0 bases from V and 3 bases from J; junction bases left unmatched: 9. The CDR3 runs to 17 residues. From germline, CDR1 is MNHEY and CDR2 SVGEGT. CDR3: CASSYSNGLVRTDTQYF. CDR3 DNA sequence: TGTGCCAGCAGTTACTCGAACGGACTAGTGAGGACAGATACGCAGTATTTT.

The chain recombines TRBV11-2 with TRBJ1-2; no clear D. CDR1 and CDR2 from the germline V gene are SGHAT and FQNNGV. The CDR3 is made up of 12 amino acids. V was trimmed by 2 bases and J by 4 bases, leaving 5 bases between them. This CDR3 reads CASSLNLYGYTF. In DNA form, the CDR3 reads TGTGCCAGCAGCTTAAATCTCTATGGCTACACCTTC.

About this clone: Its ends do not fully match the called genes, so a read error is possible. This sample also contains other DNA sequences that code for the same CDR3. The chain has TRBV19 and TRBJ1-6, with unresolved D. The CDR3 covers 15 residues. Germline assignment: CDR1 LNHDA and CDR2 SQIVND (reference sequence). The CDR3 nucleotides read TGCGCCAGTAGTATTGAGGATCCCTATAATTCACCCCTCCACTTT. Amino acid sequence: CASSIEDPYNSPLHF.

A single count supports this clone. The chain joins TRBV6-1 to TRBJ1-5, with TRBD1 matching 12 bases. CDR3 length: 17 amino acids. The V segment lost 4 bases and the J segment 1 base; nucleotides outside the gene matches: 5. Germline V CDR1 and CDR2: MNHNS, SASEGT. In DNA form, the CDR3 reads TGTGCCAGCAGTGGCCGGGACAGGGGGCTAAGCAATCAGCCCCAGCATTTT. Translation: CASSGRDRGLSNQPQHF.

The chain carries TRBV2 and TRBJ1-2; 11 positions agree with TRBD1. Looked up from germline, CDR1 is SNHLY and CDR2 is FYNNEI. V gave up 10 bases and J gave up 4 bases; unmatched junction bases: 8. The CDR3 contains 14 residues. CDR3 in DNA: TGTGCCATAACGGACAGGGGGCCTGGCTATGGCTACACCTTC. It yields the protein CAITDRGPGYGYTF. Together with reference TRBV2 and TRBJ1-2, the CDR3 gives the full variable domain: EPEVTQTPSHQVTQMGQEVILRCVPISNHLYFYWYRQILGQKVEFLVSFYNNEISEKSEIFDDQFSVERPDGSNFTLKIRSTKLEDSAMYFCAITDRGPGYGYTFGSGTRLTVV.